The 28 T cell receptor beta chains given below trace back to one sample, sequenced in a study of OX40 agonist ivuxolimab in advanced cancers. TCRdb keeps only in-frame clones here, not all; method: immunoSEQ multiplex PCR. The profile shows around 97,000 clones, under 85% of them singletons. The sequences come from CD4+ or CD8+ T cells sorted from blood, collected in a trial of the OX40 agonist ivuxolimab. All receptors come from an adult with an advanced solid tumor such as melanoma, head and neck, liver or kidney cancer.

The rearrangement joins TRBV7-9 to TRBJ2-5, with TRBD2 identical over 8 bases. The tail of the sequence fits TRBJ2-7 better, so the J call may be wrong. The CDR3 has 15 amino acids. Germline V gene data show CDR1 as SEHNR and CDR2 as FQNEAQ (reference sequence). The CDR3 loop is CASSLERGSSYEQYF. CDR3 sequence (DNA): TGTGCCAGCAGCTTAGAGCGGGGGAGCTCCTACGAGCAGTACTTC.

This clone has only a few counts. J is TRBJ1-1 and V is TRBV27; D unclear. The V end lost 0 bases, the J end lost 1 base, and 12 bases lay between the germline ends. The V gene's germline CDR1 is MNHEY and CDR2 SMNVEV (reference sequence). CDR3 length: 16 residues. CDR3 in DNA: TGTGCCAGCAGTTTATCGATTGGTCACCCGAACACTGAAGCTTTCTTT. This codes for CASSLSIGHPNTEAFF.

This clone has only one observation. The chain has TRBV5-8 and TRBJ1-1, with D maybe TRBD1 (5 bases). The CDR3 is made up of 14 amino acids. The V end was cut by 4 bases, the J end by 0 bases, with 10 bases between. Germline values: CDR1 SGHTS, CDR2 YDEGEE. CDR3: CASSDGTVNTEAFF. The CDR3 nucleotides read TGTGCCAGCAGCGACGGGACGGTGAACACTGAAGCTTTCTTT.

This chain links TRBV11-3 with TRBJ1-1, with a possible D match to TRBD1 (5 bases). V lost 3 bases to trimming and J lost 2 bases, with 7 bases between them. CDR1 is SGHNT, CDR2 YENEEA, per germline. This CDR3 region has 13 residues. The CDR3 DNA sequence: TGTGCCAGCAGCTTGACAGTTAACACTGAAGCTTTCTTT. Translated, it gives CASSLTVNTEAFF.

The V and J genes are TRBV2 and TRBJ2-7, with 7 bases identical to TRBD2. Germline-derived CDR1 and CDR2 are SNHLY and FYNNEI. The CDR3 consists of 15 residues. V lost 4 bases, J lost 6 bases, and 12 bases stayed unmatched. The CDR3 region has the DNA TGTGCCAGCAGTGGGGTTGAAGCGGGGCGTGTCGAGCAGTACTTC. It encodes CASSGVEAGRVEQYF.

The chain couples TRBV19 to TRBJ1-1; 9 nucleotides align to TRBD1. The germline CDR1 and CDR2 sequences are LNHDA and SQIVND (reference sequence). The CDR3 loop spans 16 amino acids. V trimming: 6 bases; J trimming: 1 base; junction bases outside the gene matches: 9. CDR3 sequence: CASSRIPQGANTEAFF. The CDR3 DNA reads as TGTGCCAGTAGCCGGATCCCACAGGGGGCGAACACTGAAGCTTTCTTT.

This chain uses TRBV7-2 with TRBJ1-1; 7 nucleotides match TRBD1. Unmatched junction bases numbered 5, after V lost 5 bases and J lost 2 bases. The germline CDR1 and CDR2 sequences are SGHTA and FQGNSA. The CDR3 runs to 14 residues. In DNA, the CDR3 is TGTGCCAGCAGCCCCGGGACAGCAAACACTGAAGCTTTCTTT. Encoded protein: CASSPGTANTEAFF.

The genes are TRBV6-5 and TRBJ1-5; D may be TRBD1 (6 bases). Per germline, CDR1 MNHEY and CDR2 SVGAGI. Trimming shortened V by 5 bases and J by 2 bases, and 10 bases separated the two germline ends. CDR3 length: 14 residues. The CDR3 DNA sequence: TGTGCCAGCAGTACCCCAGGGGGCAATCAGCCCCAGCATTTT. This codes for CASSTPGGNQPQHF.

The chain uses TRBV5-1 and TRBJ1-1, with D possibly TRBD1 on 6 matching bases. V dropped 5 bases and J dropped 0 bases, with 14 bases sitting between them. The CDR3 totals 15 residues. Germline assignment: CDR1 SGHRS and CDR2 YFSETQ. CDR3 region: CASRVQGSMNTEAFF. For the CDR3, the DNA is TGCGCCAGCAGGGTACAGGGCTCTATGAACACTGAAGCTTTCTTT. Filled out from reference TRBV5-1 and TRBJ1-1, the complete variable domain reads KAGVTQTPRYLIKTRGQQVTLSCSPISGHRSVSWYQQTPGQGLQFLFEYFSETQRNKGNFPGRFSGRQFSNSRSEMNVSTLELGDSALYLCASRVQGSMNTEAFFGQGTRLTVV.

CDR3 sequence reads: CASSEALGGAGYTF. CDR3 coding DNA: TGTGCCAGCAGTGAAGCGCTCGGCGGGGCTGGCTACACCTTC. The chain recombines TRBV6-1 with TRBJ1-2; tentatively, D is TRBD1 (5 bases). CDR3 length: 14 amino acids. Germline CDR1 is MNHNS and CDR2 is SASEGT. Trimming took 0 bases from V and 7 from J, leaving 12 bases between them.

The V and J genes are TRBV10-1 and TRBJ2-3, with D uncertain. This CDR3 has 14 amino acids. Germline V CDR1 and CDR2: WNHNN, SYGVQD (reference sequence). The ends were cut back, 10 bases at V and 0 bases at J, with 14 bases in the middle. The CDR3 protein is CATLSLGSTDTQYF. The CDR3 DNA reads as TGCGCCACCTTATCATTGGGCAGCACAGATACGCAGTATTTT.

This clone turned up a few times. The gene calls are TRBV7-2 and TRBJ2-1, with D possibly TRBD1 on 5 matching bases. Trimming removed 5 bases from V and 4 bases from J, with 15 bases in between. There are 15 residues in the CDR3. Germline V gene data show CDR1 as SGHTA and CDR2 as FQGNSA. The DNA for the CDR3 is TGTGCCAGCAGCGTAGAGGACACACGATACAATGAGCAGTTCTTC. Translating it yields CASSVEDTRYNEQFF.

This clone was recorded once. The chain joins TRBV2 to TRBJ2-3; 7 nucleotides agree with TRBD1. The V segment lost 7 bases and the J segment 5 bases; nucleotides outside the gene matches: 3. Germline V gene lookup returns CDR1 SNHLY and CDR2 FYNNEI. This CDR3 has 12 amino acids. CDR3 nucleotide sequence: TGTGCCAGCAAGGGGGCTGGAGATACGCAGTATTTT. This codes for CASKGAGDTQYF.

The CDR3 loop reads CASSPPSGSKETQYF. CDR3 coding DNA: TGTGCCAGCTCACCCCCCAGCGGGAGTAAAGAGACCCAGTACTTC. The chain employs TRBV18 and TRBJ2-5, with 8 positions matching TRBD2. Germline CDR1 KGHSH, CDR2 LQKENI. CDR3 size: 15 residues. Losses at the gene ends were 3 bases for V and 3 bases for J; bases not matched to a gene: 6.

The genes are TRBV4-1 and TRBJ2-2; 7 bases map to TRBD1. The CDR3 extends over 15 amino acids. Germline lookup yields CDR1 MGHRA and CDR2 YSYEKL. The trim removed 3 bases at V and 3 bases at J, leaving 4 bases unmatched. This CDR3 is CASSQGRGYTGELFF. The CDR3 coding sequence is TGCGCCAGCAGCCAGGGCAGGGGGTACACCGGGGAGCTGTTTTTT.

The chain employs TRBV15 and TRBJ2-7, with 8 nucleotides matching TRBD2. CDR1 and CDR2 (germline): LNHNV, YYDKDF (reference sequence). CDR3 length equals 16 residues. V dropped 3 bases and J dropped 3; count of bases not matched to a gene: 10. CDR3 sequence: CATSSSHTGLGYEQYF. The CDR3, as DNA: TGTGCCACCAGCAGTTCTCACACGGGACTAGGCTACGAGCAGTACTTC. The whole variable domain, remainder taken from reference TRBV15 and TRBJ2-7, is DAMVIQNPRYQVTQFGKPVTLSCSQTLNHNVMYWYQQKSSQAPKLLFHYYDKDFNNEADTPDNFQSRRPNTSFCFLDIRSPGLGDTAMYLCATSSSHTGLGYEQYFGPGTRLTVT.

The chain couples TRBV5-1 to TRBJ2-5, with unresolved D. The J call is in doubt because the DNA end fits TRBJ2-7 better. Germline CDR1 SGHRS, CDR2 YFSETQ. This CDR3 spans 15 amino acids. The DNA of the CDR3 is TGCGCCAGCAGCCCAGTGGTGCTAGGCTCCTACGAGCAGTACTTC. Its translation is CASSPVVLGSYEQYF.

The V gene is TRBV19, the J gene TRBJ2-7; 9 bases line up with TRBD2. V trimming: 5 bases; J trimming: 4 bases; junction bases outside the gene matches: 12. Germline CDR1 LNHDA, CDR2 SQIVND (reference sequence). This CDR3 comprises 16 residues. This chain's CDR3 is CASSATLAGEGYEQYF. DNA of the CDR3: TGTGCCAGTAGTGCGACATTAGCGGGAGAGGGGTACGAGCAGTACTTC.

V gene TRBV7-6 combines with J gene TRBJ2-1, with TRBD2 matching over 15 bases. There are 17 residues in the CDR3. Germline values: CDR1 SGHVS, CDR2 FNYEAQ. V shed 5 bases, J shed 6 bases, and the junction held 8 bases outside the gene matches. In DNA form, the CDR3 reads TGTGCCAGCAGCAAAAGGGGACTAGCGGGGGGCCTCAATGAGCAGTTCTTC. As protein: CASSKRGLAGGLNEQFF.

V gene TRBV7-2 combines with J gene TRBJ2-7, with TRBD1 matching over 8 bases. Germline-derived CDR1 and CDR2 are SGHTA and FQGNSA. This CDR3 has 14 amino acids. V lost 0 bases to trimming and J lost 6 bases; unmatched junction nucleotides: 4. For the CDR3, the DNA is TGTGCCAGCAGCTTAGCCCCAGGGGGCCGCGAGCAGTACTTC. This gives the protein CASSLAPGGREQYF. Full variable domain (remainder filled in from reference TRBV7-2 and TRBJ2-7): GAGVSQSPSNKVTEKGKDVELRCDPISGHTALYWYRQSLGQGLEFLIYFQGNSAPDKSGLPSDRFSAERTGGSVSTLTIQRTQQEDSAVYLCASSLAPGGREQYFGPGTRLTVT.

The rearrangement joins TRBV6-5 to TRBJ2-7, with D perhaps matching TRBD1 (6 bases). Germline CDR1 is MNHEY and CDR2 is SVGAGI. V lost 0 bases, J lost 2 bases, and 14 bases lay in between. The length of the CDR3 is 16 residues. CDR3 nucleotides: TGTGCCAGCAGTTACTCCGCAGGGGCGCACACCTACGAGCAGTACTTC. Translation gives CASSYSAGAHTYEQYF.

The table lists this clone with a few counts. V and J are TRBV7-9 and TRBJ1-2; no definite D call. Trimming stripped 4 bases from V and 3 bases from J, with 9 bases between. The CDR3 spans 13 residues. Germline CDR1 is SEHNR and CDR2 is FQNEAQ (reference sequence). The chain's CDR3 is CASSSTEDYGYTF. The CDR3 DNA sequence: TGTGCCAGCAGCTCGACGGAGGACTATGGCTACACCTTC.

V and J are TRBV14 and TRBJ1-6, with unresolved D. V lost 2 bases to trimming and J lost 4 bases, with 6 bases between them. Per germline, CDR1 SGHDN and CDR2 FVKESK. The CDR3 runs to 14 residues. The CDR3 sequence: CASSQSFYNSPLHF. In nucleotides, the CDR3 is TGTGCCAGCAGCCAATCCTTTTATAATTCACCCCTCCACTTT.

This clone was recorded many times. This chain uses TRBV18 with TRBJ1-1; no firm D call. Per the germline V gene, CDR1 is KGHSH and CDR2 is LQKENI. This CDR3 region has 13 residues. Trimming stripped 3 bases from V and 3 bases from J, with 8 bases between. This CDR3 reads CASSPRLDTEAFF. The CDR3 nucleotides read TGTGCCAGCTCACCCAGGCTGGACACTGAAGCTTTCTTT.

This clone was observed a few times. The chain has TRBV19 and TRBJ1-5; D not resolved. The CDR3 length is 14 residues. Germline V lookup: CDR1 LNHDA, CDR2 SQIVND (reference sequence). V gave up 1 base and J gave up 3 bases, with 7 bases separating them. CDR3 sequence: CASSIADINQPQHF. The CDR3 DNA reads TGTGCCAGTAGTATAGCCGACATCAATCAGCCCCAGCATTTT.

V usage is TRBV10-1 and J usage is TRBJ2-7, with D perhaps matching TRBD2 (6 bases). The CDR3 length is 14 residues. V gave up 6 bases and J gave up 3 bases, with 15 bases separating them. Germline CDR1 and CDR2: WNHNN and SYGVQD (reference sequence). The CDR3 DNA follows: TGCGCCAGCAGCTCTGGGAGGACCAGCTACGAGCAGTACTTC. It translates to CASSSGRTSYEQYF.

The chain couples TRBV7-3 to TRBJ1-1; tentative D call: TRBD1 (6 bases). Germline V gene data show CDR1 as SGHTA and CDR2 as FQGTGA. The CDR3 length is 13 residues. V was shortened by 4 bases and J by 4 bases, with 10 bases between the two germline ends. In DNA, the CDR3 is TGTGCCAGCAGCTCAGGGGTTGGCACTGAAGCTTTCTTT. Translated: CASSSGVGTEAFF.

This clone was seen only once. V usage is TRBV20-1 and J usage is TRBJ2-3; D unresolved. CDR1 and CDR2 (germline): DFQATT, SNEGSKA (reference sequence). V shed 2 bases and J shed 2 bases, with 2 bases lying between them. This CDR3 contains 11 residues. CDR3 sequence reads: CSARYTDTQYF. The CDR3 DNA reads as TGCAGTGCTAGATACACAGATACGCAGTATTTT.